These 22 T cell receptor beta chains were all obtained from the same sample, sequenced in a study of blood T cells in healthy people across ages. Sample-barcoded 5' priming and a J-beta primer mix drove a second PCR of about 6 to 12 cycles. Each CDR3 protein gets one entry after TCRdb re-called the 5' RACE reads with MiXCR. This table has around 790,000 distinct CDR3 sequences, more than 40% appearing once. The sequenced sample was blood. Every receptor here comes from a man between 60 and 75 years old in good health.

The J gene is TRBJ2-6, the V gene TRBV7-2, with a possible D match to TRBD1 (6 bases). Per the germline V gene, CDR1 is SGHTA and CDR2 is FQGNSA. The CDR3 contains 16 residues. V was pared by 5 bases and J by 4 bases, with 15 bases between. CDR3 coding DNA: TGTGCCAGCAGCGAAGAATCAGGGGCAGGGGCCAACGTCCTGACTTTC. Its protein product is CASSEESGAGANVLTF.

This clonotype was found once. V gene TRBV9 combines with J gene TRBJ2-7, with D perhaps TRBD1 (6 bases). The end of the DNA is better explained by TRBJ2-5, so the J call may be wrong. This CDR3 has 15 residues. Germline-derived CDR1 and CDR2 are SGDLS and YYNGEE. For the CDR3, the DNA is TGTGCCAGCAGCGTCGCTACAGGGTCGGGGGAGACCCAGTACTTC. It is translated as CASSVATGSGETQYF.

The CDR3 coding sequence is TGCAGTGCCCCGGGACAGGGGGCCACTGAAGCTTTCTTT. This encodes CSAPGQGATEAFF. The chain couples TRBV20-1 to TRBJ1-1; TRBD1 matches at 12 bases. The V gene's germline CDR1 is DFQATT and CDR2 SNEGSKA (reference sequence). The ends lost 6 bases at V and 4 bases at J; junction bases unmatched: 3. The length of the CDR3 is 13 residues.

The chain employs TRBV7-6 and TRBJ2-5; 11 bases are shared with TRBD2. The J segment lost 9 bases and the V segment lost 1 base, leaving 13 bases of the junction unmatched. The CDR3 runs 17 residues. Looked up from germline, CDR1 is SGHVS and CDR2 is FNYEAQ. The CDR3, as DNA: TGTGCCAGCAGCTTAGGGATAGCGGGGGGGTTCATCGGGGCCCAGTACTTC. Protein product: CASSLGIAGGFIGAQYF.

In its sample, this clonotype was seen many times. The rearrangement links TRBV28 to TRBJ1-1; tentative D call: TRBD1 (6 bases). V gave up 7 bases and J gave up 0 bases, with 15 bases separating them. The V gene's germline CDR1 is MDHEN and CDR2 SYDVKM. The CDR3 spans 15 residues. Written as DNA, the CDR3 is TGTGCCAGCACCCCGAGGGGGGGAGTGAACACTGAAGCTTTCTTT. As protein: CASTPRGGVNTEAFF.

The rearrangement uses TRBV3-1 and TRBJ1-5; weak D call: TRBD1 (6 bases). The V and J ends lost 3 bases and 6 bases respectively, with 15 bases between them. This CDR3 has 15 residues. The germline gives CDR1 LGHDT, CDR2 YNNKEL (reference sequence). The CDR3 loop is CASSHSGGGGQPQHF. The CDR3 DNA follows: TGTGCCAGCAGCCACTCGGGAGGGGGGGGTCAGCCCCAGCATTTT.

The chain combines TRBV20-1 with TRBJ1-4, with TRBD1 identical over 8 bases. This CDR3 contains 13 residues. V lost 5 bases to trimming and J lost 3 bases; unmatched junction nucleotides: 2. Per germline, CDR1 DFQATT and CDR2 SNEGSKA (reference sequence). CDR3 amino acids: CSADRGPNEKLFF. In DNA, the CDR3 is TGCAGTGCTGACAGGGGACCTAATGAAAAACTGTTTTTT.

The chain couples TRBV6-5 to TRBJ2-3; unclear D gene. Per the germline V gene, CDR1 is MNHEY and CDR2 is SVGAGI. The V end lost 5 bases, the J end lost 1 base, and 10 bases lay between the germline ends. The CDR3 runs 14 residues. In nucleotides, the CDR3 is TGTGCCAGCAGTCCCTCGCAGGGCACAGATACGCAGTATTTT. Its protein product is CASSPSQGTDTQYF.

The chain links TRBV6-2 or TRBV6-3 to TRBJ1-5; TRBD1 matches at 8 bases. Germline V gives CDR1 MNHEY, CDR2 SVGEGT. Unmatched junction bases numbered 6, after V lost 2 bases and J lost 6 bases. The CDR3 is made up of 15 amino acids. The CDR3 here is CASSYRQGISQPQHF. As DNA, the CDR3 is TGTGCCAGCAGTTACAGACAGGGGATAAGTCAGCCCCAGCATTTT.

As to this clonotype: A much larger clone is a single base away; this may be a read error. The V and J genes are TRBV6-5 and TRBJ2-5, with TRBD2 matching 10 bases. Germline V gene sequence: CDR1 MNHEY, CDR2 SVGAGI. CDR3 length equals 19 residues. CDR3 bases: TGTGCCGGCAGTTACGAGGCTAGCGGGGGTTTTGGTCTCCGAGAGACCCAGTACTTC. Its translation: CAGSYEASGGFGLRETQYF.

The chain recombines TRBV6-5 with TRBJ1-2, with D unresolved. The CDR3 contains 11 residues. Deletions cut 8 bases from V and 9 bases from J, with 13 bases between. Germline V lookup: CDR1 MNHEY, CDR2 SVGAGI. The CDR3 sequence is CASAEGRRYTF. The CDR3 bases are TGTGCCAGCGCAGAGGGAAGGCGCTACACCTTC.

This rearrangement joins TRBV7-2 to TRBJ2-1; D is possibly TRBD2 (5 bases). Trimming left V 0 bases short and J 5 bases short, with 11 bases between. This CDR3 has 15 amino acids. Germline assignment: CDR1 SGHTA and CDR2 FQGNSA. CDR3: CASSLAEAGHNEQFF. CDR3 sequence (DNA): TGTGCCAGCAGCTTAGCGGAGGCGGGTCACAATGAGCAGTTCTTC.

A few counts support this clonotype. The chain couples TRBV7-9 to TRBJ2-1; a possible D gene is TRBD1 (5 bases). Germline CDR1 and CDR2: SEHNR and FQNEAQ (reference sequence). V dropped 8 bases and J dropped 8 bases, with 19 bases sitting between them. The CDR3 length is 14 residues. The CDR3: CASLSVGQIHEQFF. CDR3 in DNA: TGTGCCAGCCTCTCAGTCGGACAAATCCATGAGCAGTTCTTC. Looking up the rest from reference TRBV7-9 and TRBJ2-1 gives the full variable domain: DTGVSQNPRHKITKRGQNVTFRCDPISEHNRLYWYRQTLGQGPEFLTYFQNEAQLEKSRLLSDRFSAERPKGSFSTLEIQRTEQGDSAMYLCASLSVGQIHEQFFGPGTRLTVL.

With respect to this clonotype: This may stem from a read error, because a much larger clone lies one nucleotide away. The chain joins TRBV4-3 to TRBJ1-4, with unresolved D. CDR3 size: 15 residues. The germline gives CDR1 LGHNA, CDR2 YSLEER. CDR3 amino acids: CVSSQVGSTNEKLFF. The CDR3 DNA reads TGCGTCAGCAGCCAAGTGGGGTCAACTAATGAAAAACTGTTTTTT.

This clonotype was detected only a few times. The CDR3 DNA sequence: TGTGCCAGCAGCTTAATGTCGAACACCGGGGAGCTGTTTTTT. It yields the protein CASSLMSNTGELFF. V gene TRBV7-9 combines with J gene TRBJ2-2; D is ambiguous. Germline V gene data show CDR1 as SEHNR and CDR2 as FQNEAQ (reference sequence). This CDR3 comprises 14 residues. Between the trimmed V and J ends, which lost 2 bases and 0 bases, there was a span of 4 bases.

This CDR3 reads CASRGQTEAFF. The CDR3 DNA is TGTGCCAGCAGGGGACAAACTGAAGCTTTCTTT. The chain couples TRBV12-3 or TRBV12-4 to TRBJ1-1, with TRBD1 as a possible D gene (6 bases). The CDR3 has 11 amino acids. The V end lost 6 bases, the J end lost 5 bases, and 7 bases lay between the germline ends.

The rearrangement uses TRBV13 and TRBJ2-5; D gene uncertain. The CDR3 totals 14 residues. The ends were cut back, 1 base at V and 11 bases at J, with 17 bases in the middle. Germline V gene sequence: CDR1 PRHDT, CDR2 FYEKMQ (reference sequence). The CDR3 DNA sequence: TGTGCCAGCAGCTTAGCCCCTATCTACAATGAGCAGTACTTC. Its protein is CASSLAPIYNEQYF.

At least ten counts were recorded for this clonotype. The CDR3 sequence: CASSVGTGDYEQYF. Written as DNA, the CDR3 is TGTGCCAGCAGTGTGGGGACAGGGGACTACGAGCAGTACTTC. The V gene is TRBV9, the J gene TRBJ2-7; the match to TRBD1 covers 10 bases. Germline-derived CDR1 and CDR2 are SGDLS and YYNGEE. Trimming removed 5 bases from V and 3 bases from J; junction bases left unmatched: 5. The CDR3 loop spans 14 amino acids.

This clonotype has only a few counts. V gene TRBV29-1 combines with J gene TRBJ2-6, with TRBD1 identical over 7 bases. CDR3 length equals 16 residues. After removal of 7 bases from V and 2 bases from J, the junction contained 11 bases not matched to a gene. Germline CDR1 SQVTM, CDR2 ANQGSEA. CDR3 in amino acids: CSALHRGRAGANVLTF. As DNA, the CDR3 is TGCAGCGCCCTACACAGGGGAAGAGCTGGGGCCAACGTCCTGACTTTC.

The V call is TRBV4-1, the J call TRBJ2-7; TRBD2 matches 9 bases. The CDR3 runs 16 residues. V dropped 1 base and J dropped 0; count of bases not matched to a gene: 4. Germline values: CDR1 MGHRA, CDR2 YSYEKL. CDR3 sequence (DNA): TGCGCCAGCAGCCAAGTAGCGGGGGCCAGCTCCTACGAGCAGTACTTC. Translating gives CASSQVAGASSYEQYF.

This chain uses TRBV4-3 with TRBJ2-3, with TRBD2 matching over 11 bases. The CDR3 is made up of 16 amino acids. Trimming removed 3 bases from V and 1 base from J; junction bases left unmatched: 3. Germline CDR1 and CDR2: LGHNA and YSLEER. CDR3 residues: CASSHRLAGRTDTQYF. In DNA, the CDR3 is TGCGCCAGCAGCCACCGACTAGCGGGGCGCACAGATACGCAGTATTTT.

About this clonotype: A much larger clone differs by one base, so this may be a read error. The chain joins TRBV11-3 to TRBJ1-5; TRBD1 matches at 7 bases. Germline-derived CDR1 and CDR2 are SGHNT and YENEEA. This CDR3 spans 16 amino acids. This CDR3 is CTSSFRDRAPNQPQHF. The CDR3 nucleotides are TGTACCAGCAGCTTCAGAGACAGGGCCCCCAATCAGCCCCAGCATTTT. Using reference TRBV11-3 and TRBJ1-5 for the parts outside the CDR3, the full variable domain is EAGVVQSPRYKIIEKKQPVAFWCNPISGHNTLYWYLQNLGQGPELLIRYENEEAVDDSQLPKDRFSAERLKGVDSTLKIQPAELGDSAVYLCTSSFRDRAPNQPQHFGDGTRLSIL.